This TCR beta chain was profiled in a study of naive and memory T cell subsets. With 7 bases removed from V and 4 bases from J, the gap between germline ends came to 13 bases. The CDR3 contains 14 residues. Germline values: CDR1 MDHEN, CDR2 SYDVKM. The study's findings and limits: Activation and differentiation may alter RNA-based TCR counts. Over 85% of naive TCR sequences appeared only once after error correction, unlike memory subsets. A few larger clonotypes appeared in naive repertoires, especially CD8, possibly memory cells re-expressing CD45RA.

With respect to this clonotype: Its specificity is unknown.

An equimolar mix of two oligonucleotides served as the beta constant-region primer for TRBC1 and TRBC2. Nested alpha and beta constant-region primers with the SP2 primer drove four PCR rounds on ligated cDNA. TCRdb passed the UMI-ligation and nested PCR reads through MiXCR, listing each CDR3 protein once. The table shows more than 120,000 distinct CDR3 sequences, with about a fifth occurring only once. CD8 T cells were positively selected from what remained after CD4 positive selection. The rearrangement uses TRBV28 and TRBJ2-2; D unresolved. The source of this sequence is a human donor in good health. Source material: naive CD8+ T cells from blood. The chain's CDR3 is CASTLGVATGELFF. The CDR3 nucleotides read TGTGCCAGCACACTTGGAGTGGCCACCGGGGAGCTGTTTTTT. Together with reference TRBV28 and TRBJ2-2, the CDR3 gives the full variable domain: DVKVTQSSRYLVKRTGEKVFLECVQDMDHENMFWYRQDPGLGLRLIYFSYDVKMKEKGDIPEGYSVSREKKERFSLILESASTNQTSMYLCASTLGVATGELFFGEGSRLTVL.